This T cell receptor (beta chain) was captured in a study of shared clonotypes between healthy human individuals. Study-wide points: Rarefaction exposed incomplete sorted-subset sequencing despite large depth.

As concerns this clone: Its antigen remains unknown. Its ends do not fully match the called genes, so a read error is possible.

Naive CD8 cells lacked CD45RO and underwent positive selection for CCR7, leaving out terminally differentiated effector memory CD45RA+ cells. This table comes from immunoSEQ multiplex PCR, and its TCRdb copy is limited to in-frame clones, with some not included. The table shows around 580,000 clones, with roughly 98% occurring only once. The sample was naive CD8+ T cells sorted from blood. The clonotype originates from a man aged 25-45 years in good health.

The CDR3 spells CASSSRTVNERLFF. In DNA form, the CDR3 reads TGTGCCAGCAGCTCTCGGACAGTTAATGAAAGACTGTTTTTT. The rearrangement joins TRBV7-9 to TRBJ1-4; possibly TRBD1 for D (6 bases). The V gene's germline CDR1 is SEHNR and CDR2 FQNEAQ (reference sequence). The CDR3 contains 14 residues. The whole variable domain, remainder taken from reference TRBV7-9 and TRBJ1-4, is DTGVSQNPRHKITKRGQNVTFRCDPISEHNRLYWYRQTLGQGPEFLTYFQNEAQLEKSRLLSDRFSAERPKGSFSTLEIQRTEQGDSAMYLCASSSRTVNERLFFGSGTQLSVL.